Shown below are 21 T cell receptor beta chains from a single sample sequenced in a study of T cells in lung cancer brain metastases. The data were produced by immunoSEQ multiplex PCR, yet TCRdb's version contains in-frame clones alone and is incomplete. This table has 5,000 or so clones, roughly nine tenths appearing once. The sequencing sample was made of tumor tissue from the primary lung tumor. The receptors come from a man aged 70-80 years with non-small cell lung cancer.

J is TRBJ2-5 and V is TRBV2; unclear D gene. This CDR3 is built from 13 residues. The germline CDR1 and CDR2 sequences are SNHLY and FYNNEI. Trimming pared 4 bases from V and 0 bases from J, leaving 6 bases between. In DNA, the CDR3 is TGTGCCAGCAGTGTAGGGCACCAAGAGACCCAGTACTTC. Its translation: CASSVGHQETQYF.

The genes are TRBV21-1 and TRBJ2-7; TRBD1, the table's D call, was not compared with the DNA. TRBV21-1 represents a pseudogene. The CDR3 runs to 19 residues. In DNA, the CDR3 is TGTGCCAGCAGCAAAGATCTAAGAGCGGGACAGGGGGCTGGGGACGAGCAGTACTTC. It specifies CASSKDLRAGQGAGDEQYF.

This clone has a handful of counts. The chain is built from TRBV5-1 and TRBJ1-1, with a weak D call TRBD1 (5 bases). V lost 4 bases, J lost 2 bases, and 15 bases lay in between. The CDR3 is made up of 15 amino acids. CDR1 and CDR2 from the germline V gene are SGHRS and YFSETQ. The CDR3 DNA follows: TGCGCCAGCAGCATATCCGGGACGGTAAACACTGAAGCTTTCTTT. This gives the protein CASSISGTVNTEAFF. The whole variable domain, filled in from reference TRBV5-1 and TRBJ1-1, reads KAGVTQTPRYLIKTRGQQVTLSCSPISGHRSVSWYQQTPGQGLQFLFEYFSETQRNKGNFPGRFSGRQFSNSRSEMNVSTLELGDSALYLCASSISGTVNTEAFFGQGTRLTVV.

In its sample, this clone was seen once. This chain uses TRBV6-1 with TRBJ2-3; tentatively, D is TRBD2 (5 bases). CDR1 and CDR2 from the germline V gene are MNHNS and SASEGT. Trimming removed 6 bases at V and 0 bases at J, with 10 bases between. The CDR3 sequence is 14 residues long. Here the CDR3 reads CASRFGGSTDTQYF. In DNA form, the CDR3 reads TGTGCCAGCAGGTTCGGAGGTAGCACAGATACGCAGTATTTT.

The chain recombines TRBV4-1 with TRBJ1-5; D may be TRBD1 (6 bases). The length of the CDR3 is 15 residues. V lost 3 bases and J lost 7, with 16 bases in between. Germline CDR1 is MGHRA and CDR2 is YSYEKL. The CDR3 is CASSQAWAGEQPQHF. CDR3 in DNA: TGCGCCAGCAGCCAGGCCTGGGCAGGGGAGCAGCCCCAGCATTTT.

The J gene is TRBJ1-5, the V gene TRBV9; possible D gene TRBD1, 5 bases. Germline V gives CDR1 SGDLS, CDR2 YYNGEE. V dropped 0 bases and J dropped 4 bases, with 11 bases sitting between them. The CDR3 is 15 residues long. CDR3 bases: TGTGCCAGCAGCGTAGGAGGAGGGGTAAATCAGCCCCAGCATTTT. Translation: CASSVGGGVNQPQHF.

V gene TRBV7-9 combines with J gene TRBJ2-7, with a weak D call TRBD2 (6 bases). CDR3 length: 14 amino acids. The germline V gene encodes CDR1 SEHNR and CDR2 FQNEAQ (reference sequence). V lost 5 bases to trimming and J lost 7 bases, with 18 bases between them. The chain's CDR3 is CASSTWAGTGEQYF. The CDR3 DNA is TGTGCCAGCAGCACATGGGCGGGGACGGGGGAGCAGTACTTC.

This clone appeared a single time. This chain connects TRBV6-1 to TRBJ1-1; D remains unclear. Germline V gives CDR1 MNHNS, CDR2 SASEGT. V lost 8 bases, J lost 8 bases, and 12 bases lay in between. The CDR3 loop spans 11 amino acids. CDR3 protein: CASLGPLEAFF. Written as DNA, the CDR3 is TGTGCCAGCCTCGGGCCTCTGGAAGCTTTCTTT.

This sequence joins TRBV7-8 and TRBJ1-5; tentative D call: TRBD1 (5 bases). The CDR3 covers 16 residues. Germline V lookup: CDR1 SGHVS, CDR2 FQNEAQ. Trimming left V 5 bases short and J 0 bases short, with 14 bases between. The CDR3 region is CASSKGEVYSNQPQHF. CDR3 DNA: TGTGCCAGCAGCAAAGGGGAAGTCTATAGCAATCAGCCCCAGCATTTT.

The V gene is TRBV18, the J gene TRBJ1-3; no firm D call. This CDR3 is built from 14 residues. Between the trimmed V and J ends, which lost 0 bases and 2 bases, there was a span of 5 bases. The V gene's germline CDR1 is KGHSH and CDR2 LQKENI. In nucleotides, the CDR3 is TGTGCCAGCTCACCACCTGGGCCTGGAAACACCATATATTTT. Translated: CASSPPGPGNTIYF.

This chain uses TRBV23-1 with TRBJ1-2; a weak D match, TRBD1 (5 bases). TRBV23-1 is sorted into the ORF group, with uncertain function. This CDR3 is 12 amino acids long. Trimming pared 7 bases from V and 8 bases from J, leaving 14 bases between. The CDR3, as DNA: TGCGCCAGCAAAGGAAAAGGGGAGGGCTACACCTTC. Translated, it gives CASKGKGEGYTF.

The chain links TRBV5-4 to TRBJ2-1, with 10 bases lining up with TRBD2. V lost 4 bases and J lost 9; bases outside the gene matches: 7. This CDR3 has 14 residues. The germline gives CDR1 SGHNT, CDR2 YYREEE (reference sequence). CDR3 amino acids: CASSQHQRGGEQFF. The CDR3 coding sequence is TGTGCCAGCAGCCAACACCAGCGGGGGGGTGAGCAGTTCTTC.

In DNA form, the CDR3 reads TGCGCCAGCAGCTTAGTGGGAGGGAACACTGAAGCTTTCTTT. Protein sequence: CASSLVGGNTEAFF. The gene calls are TRBV5-1 and TRBJ1-1, with D uncertain. Germline CDR1 reads SGHRS; CDR2 reads YFSETQ. This CDR3 is 14 amino acids long. V was trimmed by 2 bases and J by 1 base, leaving 9 bases between them. Full variable domain (outside the CDR3, taken from reference TRBV5-1 and TRBJ1-1): KAGVTQTPRYLIKTRGQQVTLSCSPISGHRSVSWYQQTPGQGLQFLFEYFSETQRNKGNFPGRFSGRQFSNSRSEMNVSTLELGDSALYLCASSLVGGNTEAFFGQGTRLTVV.

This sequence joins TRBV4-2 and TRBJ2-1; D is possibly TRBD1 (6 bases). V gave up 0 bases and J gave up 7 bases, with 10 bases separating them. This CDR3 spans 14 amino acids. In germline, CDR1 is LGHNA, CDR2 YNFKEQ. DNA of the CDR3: TGTGCCAGCAGCCAAGAAACAGGGAGTAATGAGCAGTTCTTC. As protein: CASSQETGSNEQFF.

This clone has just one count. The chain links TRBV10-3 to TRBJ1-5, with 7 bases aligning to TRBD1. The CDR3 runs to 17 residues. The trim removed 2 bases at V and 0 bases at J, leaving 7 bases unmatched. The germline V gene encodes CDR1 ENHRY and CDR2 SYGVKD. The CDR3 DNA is TGTGCCATCAGTGAGCGACAGGGCTCCCTTAGCAATCAGCCCCAGCATTTT. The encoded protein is CAISERQGSLSNQPQHF.

The CDR3 region has the DNA TGTGCCTGGGGACCTTTGGCTTACAATGAGCAGTTCTTC. Translated: CAWGPLAYNEQFF. The chain uses TRBV30 and TRBJ2-1; D is undetermined. CDR1 GTSNPN and CDR2 SVGIG come from the germline V gene (reference sequence). V lost 5 bases, J lost 4 bases, and 12 bases lay in between. The CDR3 has 13 residues.

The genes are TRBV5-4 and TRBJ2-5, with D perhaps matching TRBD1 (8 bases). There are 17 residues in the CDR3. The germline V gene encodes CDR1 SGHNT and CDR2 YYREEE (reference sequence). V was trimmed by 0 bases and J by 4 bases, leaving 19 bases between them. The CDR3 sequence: CASSLGKYRGEGETQYF. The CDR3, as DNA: TGTGCCAGCAGCTTGGGAAAATACAGGGGGGAGGGAGAGACCCAGTACTTC.

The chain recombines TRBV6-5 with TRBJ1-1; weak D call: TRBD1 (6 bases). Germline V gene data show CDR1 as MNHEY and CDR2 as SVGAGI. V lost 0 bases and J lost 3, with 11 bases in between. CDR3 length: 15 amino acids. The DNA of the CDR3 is TGTGCCAGCAGTTACTCTCCTGGGGGCGACACTGAAGCTTTCTTT. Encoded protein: CASSYSPGGDTEAFF.

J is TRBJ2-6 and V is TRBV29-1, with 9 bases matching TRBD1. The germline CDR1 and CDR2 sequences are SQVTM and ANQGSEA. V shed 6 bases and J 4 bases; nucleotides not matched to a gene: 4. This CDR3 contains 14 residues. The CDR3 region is CSVRTGVGANVLTF. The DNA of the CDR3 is TGCAGCGTGAGGACAGGGGTAGGGGCCAACGTCCTGACTTTC.

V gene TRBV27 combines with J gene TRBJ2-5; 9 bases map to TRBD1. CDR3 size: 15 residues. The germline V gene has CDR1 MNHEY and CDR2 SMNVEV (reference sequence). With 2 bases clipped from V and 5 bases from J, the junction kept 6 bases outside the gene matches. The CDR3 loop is CASSLRQGGFETQYF. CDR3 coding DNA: TGTGCCAGCAGTTTAAGACAGGGGGGTTTTGAGACCCAGTACTTC.

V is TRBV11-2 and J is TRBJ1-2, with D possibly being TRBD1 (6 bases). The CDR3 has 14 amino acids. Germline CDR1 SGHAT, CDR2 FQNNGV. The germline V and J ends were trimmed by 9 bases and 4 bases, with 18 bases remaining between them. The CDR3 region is CASKQNTGSYGYTF. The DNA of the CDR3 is TGTGCCAGTAAACAAAACACAGGGAGCTATGGCTACACCTTC.